This passage covers 4 T cell receptor beta chains from one sample sequenced in a study of cytomegalovirus exposure and HLA in healthy donors. Both 60 Vbeta primers and 13 Jbeta primers went into the PCR. Sequencing used immunoSEQ multiplex PCR; TCRdb keeps in-frame clones, though not all of them. The data show around 170,000 clones, about three quarters seen once. The source material was PBMCs. The receptors originated from a man in his late teens or twenties in good health and CMV-seronegative.

Comments on this clone: The junction departs from germline at one end; a sequencing error may be responsible. The chain carries TRBV7-7 and TRBJ2-5; 11 positions match TRBD2. This CDR3 has 17 residues. Germline V lookup: CDR1 SSHAT, CDR2 FNYEAQ (reference sequence). The CDR3 region has the DNA TGTGCTAGCAGCTTAAGGACTAGCGGGCTGTACCAAGAGACCCAGTACTTC. It translates to CASSLRTSGLYQETQYF.

This rearrangement joins TRBV19 to TRBJ2-5; D ambiguous. This CDR3 spans 13 amino acids. Germline CDR1 and CDR2: LNHDA and SQIVND (reference sequence). V was trimmed by 3 bases and J by 4 bases, leaving 9 bases between them. CDR3 in amino acids: CASSMATGETQYF. In DNA, the CDR3 is TGTGCCAGTAGTATGGCCACGGGAGAGACCCAGTACTTC.

The chain joins TRBV18 to TRBJ1-5; weak D call: TRBD1 (6 bases). Germline CDR1 is KGHSH and CDR2 is LQKENI. The CDR3 extends over 15 amino acids. V shed 6 bases and J shed 5 bases, with 17 bases lying between them. This chain's CDR3 is CASSRWEGVDQPQHF. The CDR3 coding sequence is TGTGCCAGCTCCCGTTGGGAGGGGGTTGATCAGCCCCAGCATTTT.

The J gene is TRBJ1-1, the V gene TRBV2; D ambiguous. The CDR3 length is 13 residues. V lost 6 bases and J 1 base, leaving 9 bases between the germline ends. CDR1 is SNHLY and CDR2 is FYNNEI in the germline V gene. The CDR3 coding sequence is TGTGCCAGCAGCGAATTGAGGAACACTGAAGCTTTCTTT. It codes for CASSELRNTEAFF.